Listed below are T cell receptor beta chains from one sample, sequenced in a study of T cell responses to AZD1222 COVID-19 vaccine. Sequenced by immunoSEQ multiplex PCR; TCRdb stores in-frame clones only, minus some. This table holds 60,000 to 100,000 clones, around 90% found once. The sample here was peripheral blood, taken on day 0 of AZD1222 vaccination. The receptors were gathered from an adult in good health. CDR3s include the opening cysteine and the closing phenylalanine or tryptophan. Fields, in order: D gene, clone size, V gene, J gene, CDR3 protein, CDR3 DNA. The D gene is left open where the match is weak. A clone size is listed for some rows: how often the clone was seen (once, few, many), or a class if it is expanded.

d_gene: .
abundance: .
v_gene: TRBV9
j_gene: TRBJ2-3
CDR3aa: CASSVDGRTQYF
CDR3nt: TGTGCCAGCAGCGTAGACGGGCGAACGCAGTATTTT

d_gene: TRBD1
abundance: .
v_gene: TRBV19
j_gene: TRBJ1-4
CDR3aa: CASPDRDGEKLFF
CDR3nt: TGTGCCAGTCCTGACAGGGACGGGGAAAAACTGTTTTTT

d_gene: .
abundance: medium-sized
v_gene: TRBV27
j_gene: TRBJ1-5
CDR3aa: CASSFGRGRGNQPQHF
CDR3nt: TGTGCCAGCAGTTTCGGTCGCGGGAGGGGCAATCAGCCCCAGCATTTT

d_gene: .
abundance: .
v_gene: TRBV24-1
j_gene: TRBJ1-6
CDR3aa: CATMQGQGSPLHF
CDR3nt: TGTGCCACCATGCAGGGTCAAGGATCACCCCTCCACTTT

d_gene: .
abundance: once
v_gene: TRBV7-2
j_gene: TRBJ2-1
CDR3aa: CASSLVEGQFF
CDR3nt: TGTGCCAGCAGCTTAGTGGAGGGGCAGTTCTTC

d_gene: .
abundance: few
v_gene: TRBV7-9
j_gene: TRBJ2-3
CDR3aa: CASPRGVGTDTQYF
CDR3nt: TGTGCCAGCCCCCGCGGGGTGGGCACAGATACGCAGTATTTT

d_gene: .
abundance: once
v_gene: TRBV21-1
j_gene: TRBJ2-1
CDR3aa: CASTSFPPPYYNEQFF
CDR3nt: TGTGCCAGCACTTCCTTCCCGCCGCCCTACTACAATGAGCAGTTCTTC

d_gene: .
abundance: .
v_gene: TRBV5-1
j_gene: TRBJ2-1
CDR3aa: CASSLQTNNEQFF
CDR3nt: TGCGCCAGCAGCTTGCAGACTAACAATGAGCAGTTCTTC

d_gene: TRBD1
abundance: .
v_gene: TRBV11-2
j_gene: TRBJ1-1
CDR3aa: CASSRGQGEWAFF
CDR3nt: TGTGCCAGCAGCCGAGGACAGGGCGAGTGGGCTTTCTTT

d_gene: .
abundance: once
v_gene: TRBV6-5
j_gene: TRBJ2-7
CDR3aa: CASSYSRGSYEQYF
CDR3nt: TGTGCCAGCAGTTACTCTAGGGGATCCTACGAGCAGTACTTC

d_gene: .
abundance: .
v_gene: TRBV5-1
j_gene: TRBJ2-7
CDR3aa: CASSPGQTYEQYF
CDR3nt: TGCGCCAGCAGTCCCGGACAGACCTACGAGCAGTACTTC

d_gene: TRBD2
abundance: .
v_gene: TRBV7-3
j_gene: TRBJ2-3
CDR3aa: CASSLPGLAGDTQYF
CDR3nt: TGTGCCAGCAGCTTACCTGGACTAGCAGGAGATACGCAGTATTTT

d_gene: TRBD1
abundance: once
v_gene: TRBV15
j_gene: TRBJ2-4
CDR3aa: CATSTGLAKNIQYF
CDR3nt: TGTGCCACCTCGACAGGGCTAGCCAAAAACATTCAGTACTTC

d_gene: TRBD1
abundance: .
v_gene: TRBV9
j_gene: TRBJ2-1
CDR3aa: CASSVGDRSSYNEQFF
CDR3nt: TGTGCCAGCAGCGTGGGGGACAGGAGCTCCTACAATGAGCAGTTCTTC

d_gene: TRBD1
abundance: once
v_gene: TRBV5-8
j_gene: TRBJ1-1
CDR3aa: CASSARDRGNVFF
CDR3nt: TGTGCCAGCAGCGCCCGGGACAGGGGGAATGTTTTCTTT

d_gene: .
abundance: .
v_gene: TRBV9
j_gene: TRBJ2-1
CDR3aa: CASSVGGSRTYNEQFF
CDR3nt: TGTGCCAGCAGCGTCGGAGGGAGCAGGACCTACAATGAGCAGTTCTTC

d_gene: .
abundance: .
v_gene: TRBV13
j_gene: TRBJ1-3
CDR3aa: CASSLGGLRGNSGNTIYF
CDR3nt: TGTGCCAGCAGCTTGGGAGGGTTGAGGGGAAACTCTGGAAACACCATATATTTT

d_gene: .
abundance: .
v_gene: TRBV2
j_gene: TRBJ2-6
CDR3aa: CASSEVRAGANVLTF
CDR3nt: TGTGCCAGCAGTGAGGTCAGGGCTGGGGCCAACGTCCTGACTTTC

d_gene: .
abundance: .
v_gene: TRBV18
j_gene: TRBJ1-1
CDR3aa: CASSPQLYDRNTEAFF
CDR3nt: TGTGCCAGCTCACCGCAACTTTACGACAGGAACACTGAAGCTTTCTTT

d_gene: .
abundance: once
v_gene: TRBV11-2
j_gene: TRBJ1-1
CDR3aa: CASRPGTNTEAFF
CDR3nt: TGTGCCAGCAGGCCGGGGACGAACACTGAAGCTTTCTTT